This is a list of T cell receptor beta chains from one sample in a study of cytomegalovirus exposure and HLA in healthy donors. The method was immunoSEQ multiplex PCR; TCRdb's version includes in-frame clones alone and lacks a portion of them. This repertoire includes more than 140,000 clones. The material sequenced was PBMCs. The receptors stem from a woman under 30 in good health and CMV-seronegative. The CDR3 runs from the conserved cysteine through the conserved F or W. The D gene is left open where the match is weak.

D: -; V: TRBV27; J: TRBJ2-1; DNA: TGTGCCAGCAGTTTAGATAGGGGCCCCCCTAATGAGCAGTTCTTC; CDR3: CASSLDRGPPNEQFF
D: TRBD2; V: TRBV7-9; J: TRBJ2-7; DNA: TGTGCCAGCAGCTACGGACTAGCGGGAACTGGCGAGCAGTACTTC; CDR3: CASSYGLAGTGEQYF
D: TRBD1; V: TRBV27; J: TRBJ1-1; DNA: TGTGCCAGCAGTCAGACAGGGCGGACTGAAGCTTTCTTT; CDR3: CASSQTGRTEAFF
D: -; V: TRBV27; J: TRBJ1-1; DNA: TGTGCCAGCAGGCTACAGGGTTGGCACACTGAAGCTTTCTTT; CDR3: CASRLQGWHTEAFF
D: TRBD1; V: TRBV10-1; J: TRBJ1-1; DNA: TGCGCCAGCAGTTACGACAGGGACACTGAAGCTTTCTTT; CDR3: CASSYDRDTEAFF
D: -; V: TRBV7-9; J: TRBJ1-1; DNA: TGTGCCAGCAGCTCATTGTCCGATTGGAGGACTGAAGCTTTCTTT; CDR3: CASSSLSDWRTEAFF
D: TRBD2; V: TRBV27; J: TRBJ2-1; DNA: TGTGCCAGCAGTCCGCTAGCGGGAGACGTCAATGAGCAGTTCTTC; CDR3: CASSPLAGDVNEQFF
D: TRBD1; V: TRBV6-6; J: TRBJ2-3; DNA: TGTGCCAGCAGTTACGGGACAGGAGATACGCAGTATTTT; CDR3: CASSYGTGDTQYF
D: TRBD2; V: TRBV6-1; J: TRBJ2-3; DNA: TGTGCCAGCAGTGAACGGACTAGCGGGAGGATTGGGGATACGCAGTATTTT; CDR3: CASSERTSGRIGDTQYF
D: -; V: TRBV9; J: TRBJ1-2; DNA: TGTGCCAGCAGCGTATATCGGAGCAGGGCAGTATATGGCTACACCTTC; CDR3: CASSVYRSRAVYGYTF
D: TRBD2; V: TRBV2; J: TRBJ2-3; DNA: TGTGCCAGCACGATTTCTAGCGGGAGACGTTTGAGCACAGATACGCAGTATTTT; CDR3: CASTISSGRRLSTDTQYF
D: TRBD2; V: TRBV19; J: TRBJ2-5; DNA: TGTGCCAGTAGGGCTACGGGGGGGTACCAAGAGACCCAGTACTTC; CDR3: CASRATGGYQETQYF
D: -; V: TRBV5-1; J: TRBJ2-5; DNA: TGCGCCAGCAGCGAATACCCAGGGGCAGAGACCCAGTACTTC; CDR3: CASSEYPGAETQYF
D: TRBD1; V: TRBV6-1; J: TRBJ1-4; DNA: TGTGCCAGCACCAGGACAGGGAATGAAAAACTGTTTTTT; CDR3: CASTRTGNEKLFF
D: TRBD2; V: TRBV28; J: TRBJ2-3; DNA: TGTGCCAGCAGTCCCGGGACTAACACAGATACGCAGTATTTT; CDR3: CASSPGTNTDTQYF
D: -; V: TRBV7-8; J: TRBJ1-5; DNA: TGTGCCAGCAGCTCCGTCGGGGGGTCCTTGAGTAATCAGCCCCAGCATTTT; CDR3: CASSSVGGSLSNQPQHF
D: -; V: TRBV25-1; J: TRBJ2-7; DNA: TGTGCCAGCAGCACAGGCCAATACTACGAGCAGTACTTC; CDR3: CASSTGQYYEQYF
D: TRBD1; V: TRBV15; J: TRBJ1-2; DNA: TGTGCCACCAGCAGTAAAAGAACAGGGGTGGGCTACACCTTC; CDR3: CATSSKRTGVGYTF
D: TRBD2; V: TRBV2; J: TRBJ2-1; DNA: TGTGCCAGCAGTGCCGGGCTCCGGGAGGGGCGGCGGTTCTTC; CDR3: CASSAGLREGRRFF
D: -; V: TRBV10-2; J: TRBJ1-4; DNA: TGCGCCAGCCTCAAGGGCGGGGGGGACGAAAAACTGTTTTTT; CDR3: CASLKGGGDEKLFF
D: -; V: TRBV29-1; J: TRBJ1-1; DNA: TGCAGCGTTGGAACAGGGTTTGAAGCTTTCTTT; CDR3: CSVGTGFEAFF
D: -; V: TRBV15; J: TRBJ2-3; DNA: TGTGCCACCAGCAGAGAACTTCACACAGATACGCAGTATTTT; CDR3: CATSRELHTDTQYF
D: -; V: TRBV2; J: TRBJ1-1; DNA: TGTGCCAGCAGCTGGACTGCCGGGGGAGAGACTGAAGCTTTCTTT; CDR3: CASSWTAGGETEAFF
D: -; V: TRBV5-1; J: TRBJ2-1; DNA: TGCGCCAGCAGCTTCGGGGAGGAGTACAATGAGCAGTTCTTC; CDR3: CASSFGEEYNEQFF
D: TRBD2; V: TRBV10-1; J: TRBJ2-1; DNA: TGCGCCAGCAGCCCCGGGACTAGCGGGAGTGGTAACCATGAGCAGTTCTTC; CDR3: CASSPGTSGSGNHEQFF
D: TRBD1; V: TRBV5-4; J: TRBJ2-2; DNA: TGTGCCAGCAGCTTGCCAGGGGGAAGCGCCGGGGAGCTGTTTTTT; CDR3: CASSLPGGSAGELFF
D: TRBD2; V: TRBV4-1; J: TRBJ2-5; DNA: TGCGCCAGCAGCCGAGGACTGGCGGGAGTTGTTGAGACCCAGTACTTC; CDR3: CASSRGLAGVVETQYF
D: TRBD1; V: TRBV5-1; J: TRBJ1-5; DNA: TGCGCCAGCAGCTTGGGACAGGGAAGCAATCAGCCCCAGCATTTT; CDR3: CASSLGQGSNQPQHF
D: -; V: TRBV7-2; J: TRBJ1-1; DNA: TGTGCCAGCAGCCCCCGGGTGCAGATGAACACTGAAGCTTTCTTT; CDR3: CASSPRVQMNTEAFF
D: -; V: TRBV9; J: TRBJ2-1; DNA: TGTGCCAGCAGCGTAGAGGTAGGAGACTACAATGAGCAGTTCTTC; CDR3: CASSVEVGDYNEQFF
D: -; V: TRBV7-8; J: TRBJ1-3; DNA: TGTGCCAGCAGCTTAATGGGCAACACTGGAAACACCATATATTTT; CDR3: CASSLMGNTGNTIYF
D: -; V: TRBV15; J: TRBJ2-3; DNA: TGTGCCACCAGCAGAGATGAGGGTACGCAGTATTTT; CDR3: CATSRDEGTQYF
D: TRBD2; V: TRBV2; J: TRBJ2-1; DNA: TGTGCCAGCAGGGAAACCGGACTAGCGGGAGGTGACAATGAGCAGTTCTTC; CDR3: CASRETGLAGGDNEQFF
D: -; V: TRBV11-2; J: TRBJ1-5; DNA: TGTGCCAGCAGCTTCCAGGGGAGCAATCAGCCCCAGCATTTT; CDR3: CASSFQGSNQPQHF
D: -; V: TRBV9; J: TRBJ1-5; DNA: TGTGCCAGCAGCTCCTCTGGACAGCGGTATAGCAATCAGCCCCAGCATTTT; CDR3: CASSSSGQRYSNQPQHF
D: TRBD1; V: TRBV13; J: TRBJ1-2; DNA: TGTGCCAGCAGCTCGGCCGGGACAGGGGTTGGCTACACCTTC; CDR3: CASSSAGTGVGYTF
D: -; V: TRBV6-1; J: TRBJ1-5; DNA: TGTGCCAGCAGTGACAGGGAACGGCAGCCCCAGCATTTT; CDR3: CASSDRERQPQHF
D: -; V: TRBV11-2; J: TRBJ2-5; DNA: TGTGCCAGCAGCTATCGACAGTACCAAGAGACCCAGTACTTC; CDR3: CASSYRQYQETQYF
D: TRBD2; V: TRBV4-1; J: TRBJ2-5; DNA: TGCGCCAGCAGCCCGGGGACTACATTGGGAGAGACCCAGTACTTC; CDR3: CASSPGTTLGETQYF
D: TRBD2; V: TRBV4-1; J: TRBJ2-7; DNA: TGCGCCAGCAGCCAAGACTCTAGCGGGAGCCCCTACGAGCAGTACTTC; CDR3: CASSQDSSGSPYEQYF
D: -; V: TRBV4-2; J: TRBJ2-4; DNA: TGTGCCAGCAGCCAAGTTTTAGGGGAGGGGGTCAAAAACATTCAGTACTTC; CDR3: CASSQVLGEGVKNIQYF
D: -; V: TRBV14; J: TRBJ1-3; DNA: TGTGCCAGCAGCCAACAGGTGCACTCTGGAAACACCATATATTTT; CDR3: CASSQQVHSGNTIYF
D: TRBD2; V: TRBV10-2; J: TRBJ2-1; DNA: TGCGCCAGCAGTGCCCTAGCGGGAGTTGGCAATGAGCAGTTCTTC; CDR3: CASSALAGVGNEQFF
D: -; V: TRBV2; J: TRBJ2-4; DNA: TGTGCCAGCAGTGTAGAAACCAAAAACATTCAGTACTTC; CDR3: CASSVETKNIQYF
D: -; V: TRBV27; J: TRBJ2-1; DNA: TGTGCCAGCAGTCCAGGGGGGTTGCAGTTCTTC; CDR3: CASSPGGLQFF
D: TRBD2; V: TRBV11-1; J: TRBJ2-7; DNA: TGTGCCAGCAGCTTAAGTTGGGCTAGCGGGACATTCTACGAGCAGTACTTC; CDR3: CASSLSWASGTFYEQYF
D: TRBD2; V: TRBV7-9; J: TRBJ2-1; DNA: TGTGCCAGCAGCTCCCCTAGACTAGCGGACAATGAGCAGTTCTTC; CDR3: CASSSPRLADNEQFF
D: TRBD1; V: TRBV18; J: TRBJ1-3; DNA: TGTGCCAGCTCCCCGGGGACAGGGGAAGGAAACACCATATATTTT; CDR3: CASSPGTGEGNTIYF
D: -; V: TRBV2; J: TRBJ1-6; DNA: TGTGCCAGCAGCGAAAACTTCAGGGTTACTTATAATTCACCCCTCCACTTT; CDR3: CASSENFRVTYNSPLHF
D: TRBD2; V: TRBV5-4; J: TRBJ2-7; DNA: TGTGCCAGCAGTGCGGGGCGGGAGGCCTCCTACGAGCAGTACTTC; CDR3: CASSAGREASYEQYF
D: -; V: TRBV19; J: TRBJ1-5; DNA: TGTGCCAGTAGTCCACCCCGGGTCGGTGATCAGCCCCAGCATTTT; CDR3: CASSPPRVGDQPQHF
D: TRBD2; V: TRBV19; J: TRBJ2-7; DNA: TGTGCCAGTAGTAGCGGGGGAGGGGACTACGAGCAGTACTTC; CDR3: CASSSGGGDYEQYF
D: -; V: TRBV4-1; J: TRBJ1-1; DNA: TGCGCCAGCAGCCACCGGACAGAGAACACTGAAGCTTTCTTT; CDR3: CASSHRTENTEAFF
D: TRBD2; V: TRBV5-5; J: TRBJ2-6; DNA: TGTGCCAGCAGCTTTGGGACTATATACTCTGGGGCCAACGTCCTGACTTTC; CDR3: CASSFGTIYSGANVLTF
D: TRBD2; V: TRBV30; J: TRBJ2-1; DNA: TGTGCCTGGAGTGTAGCGGGAGGGGTCGATGAGCAGTTCTTC; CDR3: CAWSVAGGVDEQFF